The 6 T cell receptor beta chains reported below all come from one sample, sequenced in a study of cytomegalovirus exposure and HLA in healthy donors (dated by TCRdb to 2017 to 2019). Library generation was performed with the immunoSEQ multiplex PCR assay. What TCRdb holds here is the immuneACCESS table cut down to in-frame rearrangements. Part of the clones is not present; checked against another copy, under half of the missing clones reflect an unresolved V gene, and the others are unexplained. This sample gives 100,000 to 150,000 clones in total; around 90% of them show up just once. The top ten hold about 2% of the sample. The sample taken for sequencing was PBMCs. The receptors were gathered from a woman aged 18 to 35 in good health and CMV-seronegative.

Note on this clone: The sample contains more than one DNA sequence encoding this CDR3. In DNA, the CDR3 is TGTGCCAGCAGCGCTAGCGGGAGTTCTTACAATGAGCAGTTCTTC. Residues: CASSASGSSYNEQFF. V usage is TRBV9 and J usage is TRBJ2-1, with 10 bases lining up with TRBD2. V was pared by 3 bases and J by 4 bases, with 4 bases of the junction left unmatched. CDR3 length equals 15 residues. Germline lookup yields CDR1 SGDLS and CDR2 YYNGEE.

The chain is built from TRBV15 and TRBJ2-7; TRBD1 matches 8 bases. V lost 6 bases to trimming and J lost 4 bases; unmatched junction nucleotides: 8. The CDR3 loop spans 14 amino acids. From germline, CDR1 is LNHNV and CDR2 YYDKDF (reference sequence). The CDR3 here is CATSPTGEGYEQYF. In DNA, the CDR3 is TGTGCCACCAGTCCGACAGGGGAAGGGTACGAGCAGTACTTC.

The chain links TRBV13 to TRBJ2-2; 11 nucleotides line up with TRBD2. Germline-derived CDR1 and CDR2 are PRHDT and FYEKMQ (reference sequence). The CDR3 is made up of 15 amino acids. The junction had 1 base not matched to a gene; V was cut back by 6 bases and J by 1 base. The CDR3 is CASRLAGGNTGELFF. Here the CDR3 DNA reads TGTGCCAGCAGGCTAGCGGGAGGGAACACCGGGGAGCTGTTTTTT.

This clone was counted only a few times. V gene TRBV30 combines with J gene TRBJ1-4, with 7 bases aligning to TRBD1. Germline V CDR1 and CDR2: GTSNPN, SVGIG (reference sequence). The length of the CDR3 is 15 residues. The trim removed 4 bases at V and 7 bases at J, leaving 12 bases unmatched. The DNA of the CDR3 is TGTGCCTGGACCCTAAGGAGAAGGGGGCGTGAAAAACTGTTTTTT. Amino acid sequence: CAWTLRRRGREKLFF.

The gene calls are TRBV5-1 and TRBJ2-3, with 7 bases lining up with TRBD2. CDR3 length equals 15 residues. V lost 3 bases and J lost 4; bases outside the gene matches: 8. CDR1 and CDR2 from the germline V gene are SGHRS and YFSETQ. The CDR3 protein is CASSYWGRAPDTQYF. The DNA of the CDR3 is TGCGCCAGCAGCTATTGGGGGAGGGCCCCAGATACGCAGTATTTT.

V usage is TRBV6-5 and J usage is TRBJ1-2, with 7 nucleotides matching TRBD1. This CDR3 region has 16 residues. CDR1 and CDR2 from the germline V gene are MNHEY and SVGAGI. The V gene end was trimmed by 4 bases and the J gene end by 1 base; junction bases not matched to a gene: 9. The DNA for the CDR3 is TGTGCCAGCAGTTTAAGACAGGGTACTCATAACTATGGCTACACCTTC. Residues: CASSLRQGTHNYGYTF.